These 6 T cell receptor beta chains came from one sample sequenced in a study of CD8+ T cells in alopecia areata. Noted treatment: oral pan-JAK inhibitor, 5-10 mg twice daily. The authors extracted RNA and reverse transcribed it into cDNA as the sequencing template. Assay used: immunoSEQ multiplex PCR; TCRdb lists only in-frame clones, some missing. The sample contains roughly 190,000 clones, 45% to 65% of which appear only once. Material: CD4+ T cells sorted from blood, obtained at week 4, from a patient treated with tofacitinib. These receptors came from a human donor with alopecia areata.

V gene TRBV19 combines with J gene TRBJ1-1; D unresolved. CDR1 is LNHDA and CDR2 is SQIVND in the germline V gene (reference sequence). Between the trimmed V and J ends, which lost 3 bases and 5 bases, there was a span of 10 bases. The CDR3 contains 13 residues. CDR3 protein: CASSMAPGTEAFF. The DNA of the CDR3 is TGTGCCAGTAGTATGGCCCCCGGGACTGAAGCTTTCTTT.

J is TRBJ2-5 and V is TRBV5-1; 7 bases fit TRBD1. The V gene's germline CDR1 is SGHRS and CDR2 YFSETQ. The CDR3 is 14 residues long. Losses at the gene ends were 4 bases for V and 1 base for J; bases not matched to a gene: 4. This CDR3 is CASSRGQSQETQYF. CDR3 in DNA: TGCGCCAGCAGCAGGGGACAGTCCCAAGAGACCCAGTACTTC.

The V and J genes are TRBV7-9 and TRBJ2-7; D not certain. V was shortened by 5 bases and J by 2 bases, with 10 bases between the two germline ends. Germline V gives CDR1 SEHNR, CDR2 FQNEAQ (reference sequence). The CDR3 is 13 residues long. DNA of the CDR3: TGTGCCAGCAGCCAGGATGTAACCTACGAGCAGTACTTC. Translating it yields CASSQDVTYEQYF. The variable domain in full, with the rest retrieved from reference TRBV7-9 and TRBJ2-7, is DTGVSQNPRHKITKRGQNVTFRCDPISEHNRLYWYRQTLGQGPEFLTYFQNEAQLEKSRLLSDRFSAERPKGSFSTLEIQRTEQGDSAMYLCASSQDVTYEQYFGPGTRLTVT.

This clone was recorded a few times. This rearrangement joins TRBV19 to TRBJ2-1; D remains ambiguous. Trimming stripped 3 bases from V and 7 bases from J, with 7 bases between. This CDR3 contains 12 residues. The germline V gene has CDR1 LNHDA and CDR2 SQIVND (reference sequence). As DNA, the CDR3 is TGTGCCAGTAGTATTGGTTTTAATGAGCAGTTCTTC. It translates to CASSIGFNEQFF.

The gene calls are TRBV5-1 and TRBJ1-6; D not certain. The germline V gene has CDR1 SGHRS and CDR2 YFSETQ. This CDR3 contains 15 residues. V lost 1 base and J 10 bases, leaving 15 bases between the germline ends. As DNA, the CDR3 is TGCGCCAGCAGCTTGCGGGCCGTCCCCGGATCACCCCTCCACTTT. This translates into CASSLRAVPGSPLHF.

This clone was observed a single time. The chain employs TRBV4-2 and TRBJ1-5, with unresolved D. Trimming removed 4 bases from V and 2 bases from J, with 3 bases in between. Germline CDR1 reads LGHNA; CDR2 reads YNFKEQ. This CDR3 contains 12 residues. CDR3 sequence (DNA): TGTGCCAGCAGCCTCGGCAATCAGCCCCAGCATTTT. It codes for CASSLGNQPQHF.